Following are 28 T cell receptor beta chains from one sample sequenced in a study of regulatory T cells in long-lasting Graves disease. Construction of the TCR beta libraries employed iRepertoire HTBI primers in conjunction with Arm-PCR of CDR3 regions. TCRdb analysed the multiplex PCR reads with MiXCR anew, one entry per CDR3 protein. The sample carries approximately 310,000 distinct CDR3 sequences, about a sixth recorded once. Time point here: newly diagnosed GD, antithyroid drugs for less than 3 months. There was RNA extracted from PBMCs, and the TCR library was made from it. The sample consisted of peripheral blood mononuclear cells (PBMCs), taken at new diagnosis, from a patient treated with antithyroid drugs. The receptors were gathered from a female donor with Graves disease.

In its sample, this clonotype was seen a few times. The chain recombines TRBV10-3 with TRBJ2-3; 9 bases line up with TRBD2. Germline V CDR1 and CDR2: ENHRY, SYGVKD. The junction had 5 bases not matched to a gene; V was cut back by 6 bases and J by 1 base. The CDR3 is 15 amino acids. For the CDR3, the DNA is TGTGCCATCAGCTTAGCGGGAGAGGGCACAGATACGCAGTATTTT. Translating it yields CAISLAGEGTDTQYF.

This clonotype was detected ten times or more. The V call is TRBV2, the J call TRBJ1-2; weak D call: TRBD1 (5 bases). Germline CDR1 and CDR2: SNHLY and FYNNEI. V lost 0 bases and J lost 6, with 11 bases in between. The CDR3 contains 14 residues. CDR3 nucleotide sequence: TGTGCCAGCAGTGAAGCTGGGGACTGGGATGGCTACACCTTC. Protein sequence: CASSEAGDWDGYTF.

This clonotype was seen at least ten times. This chain joins TRBV6-1 and TRBJ1-6; tentatively, D is TRBD1 (6 bases). Trimming took off 6 bases at V and 4 bases at J, with 16 bases between the two ends. CDR1 is MNHNS, CDR2 SASEGT, per germline. CDR3 length equals 16 residues. CDR3 sequence reads: CASSDRDTFYNSPLHF. CDR3 sequence (DNA): TGTGCCAGCAGCGACCGGGACACCTTTTATAATTCACCCCTCCACTTT.

The table lists this clonotype with many counts. The gene calls are TRBV12-3 or TRBV12-4 and TRBJ2-2; D not resolved. The CDR3 is 14 residues long. Trimming took 5 bases from V and 8 from J, leaving 15 bases between them. CDR3 sequence: CASSQLPLLGELFF. For the CDR3, the DNA is TGTGCCAGCAGTCAACTACCCTTATTAGGGGAGCTGTTTTTT.

As concerns this clonotype: This sequence is one base from a far larger clone and is likely a read error. The rearrangement links TRBV2 to TRBJ2-1; perhaps TRBD2 as D (6 bases). The CDR3 runs to 15 residues. Germline CDR1 and CDR2: SNHLY and FYNNEI. The chain's CDR3 is CASSFRGGGRNEQSF. The CDR3 DNA sequence: TGTGCCAGCAGTTTTCGAGGCGGAGGGCGAAATGAGCAGTCCTTC.

The table lists this clonotype with a few counts. The J gene is TRBJ2-5, the V gene TRBV6-5; D possibly matches TRBD1 or TRBD2 (5 bases each). This CDR3 comprises 15 residues. Germline CDR1 and CDR2: MNHEY and SVGAGI. V was trimmed by 0 bases and J by 4 bases, leaving 12 bases between them. The chain's CDR3 is CASSYSRASGETQYF. CDR3 coding DNA: TGTGCCAGCAGTTACTCCAGGGCCAGCGGAGAGACCCAGTACTTC.

This clonotype was seen more than once but under ten times. V gene TRBV6-5 combines with J gene TRBJ2-1; 11 nucleotides line up with TRBD2. Trimming cost V 0 bases and J 3 bases; bases outside gene matches: 4. This CDR3 region has 17 residues. Germline CDR1 is MNHEY and CDR2 is SVGAGI. CDR3 in amino acids: CASSYSLAGGFYNEQFF. CDR3 nucleotide sequence: TGTGCCAGCAGTTACTCGCTAGCGGGAGGTTTCTACAATGAGCAGTTCTTC.

In this sample, this clonotype turned up many times. The V and J genes are TRBV24-1 and TRBJ1-2; tentatively, D is TRBD1 (5 bases). The V end was cut by 2 bases, the J end by 3 bases, with 9 bases between. CDR3 length: 14 residues. Per the germline V gene, CDR1 is KGHDR and CDR2 is SFDVKD. CDR3 residues: CATSDWDRDYGYTF. The CDR3 DNA reads as TGTGCCACCAGTGATTGGGACCGAGACTATGGCTACACCTTC.

This clonotype was seen ten or more times. The V call is TRBV27, the J call TRBJ2-7; 9 positions match TRBD1. The germline CDR1 and CDR2 sequences are MNHEY and SMNVEV (reference sequence). The CDR3 extends over 14 amino acids. V trimming: 6 bases; J trimming: 3 bases; junction bases outside the gene matches: 6. The CDR3 nucleotides read TGTGCCAGCAGCGAAGGACAGGGGATCTACGAGCAGTACTTC. Protein sequence: CASSEGQGIYEQYF.

This clonotype appeared many times. The chain employs TRBV28 and TRBJ1-1, with a possible D match to TRBD1 (5 bases). V was clipped by 6 bases and J by 6 bases, with 20 bases between them. Germline V CDR1 and CDR2: MDHEN, SYDVKM. The CDR3 loop spans 15 amino acids. DNA for the CDR3: TGTGCCAGCAGCCTACCCCTAGTAGGGGCCGCTGAAGCTTTCTTT. Translating gives CASSLPLVGAAEAFF.

This clonotype was counted ten times or more. The chain couples TRBV5-1 to TRBJ2-3; maybe TRBD2 (7 bases). V lost 4 bases and J 6 bases, leaving 15 bases between the germline ends. The CDR3 length is 14 residues. In germline, CDR1 is SGHRS, CDR2 YFSETQ. For the CDR3, the DNA is TGCGCCAGCAGCCTGGCGGGGGCGGAGGATACGCAGTATTTT. This encodes CASSLAGAEDTQYF. Based on the CDR3 plus reference TRBV5-1 and TRBJ2-3, the full variable domain is KAGVTQTPRYLIKTRGQQVTLSCSPISGHRSVSWYQQTPGQGLQFLFEYFSETQRNKGNFPGRFSGRQFSNSRSEMNVSTLELGDSALYLCASSLAGAEDTQYFGPGTRLTVL.

This chain connects TRBV12-3 or TRBV12-4 to TRBJ2-7; unclear D gene. Trimming took off 0 bases at V and 5 bases at J, with 5 bases between the two ends. The CDR3 extends over 12 amino acids. This chain's CDR3 is CASSLALDEQYF. The DNA for the CDR3 is TGTGCCAGCAGTTTAGCTCTCGACGAGCAGTACTTC.

With respect to this clonotype: This could be a read error, since a much larger clone is one nucleotide away. V is TRBV3-1 and J is TRBJ1-3; no reliable D call. The CDR3 has 14 amino acids. Germline V gene data show CDR1 as LGHDT and CDR2 as YNNKEL (reference sequence). The CDR3 region has the DNA TGTGCCAGCAGCCAGGTCGGTTCTGAAAACACCATATATTTT. It yields the protein CASSQVGSENTIYF. The entire variable domain, with the rest obtained from reference TRBV3-1 and TRBJ1-3, is as follows: DTAVSQTPKYLVTQMGNDKSIKCEQNLGHDTMYWYKQDSKKFLKIMFSYNNKELIINETVPNRFSPKSPDKAHLNLHINSLELGDSAVYFCASSQVGSENTIYFGEGSWLTVV.

This clonotype showed up many times. The V call is TRBV12-3 or TRBV12-4, the J call TRBJ1-1, with D possibly being TRBD1 (5 bases). Trimming took 0 bases from V and 5 from J, leaving 10 bases between them. This CDR3 comprises 14 residues. As DNA, the CDR3 is TGTGCCAGCAGTTTAGCGTCCTGGGGGACTGAAGCTTTCTTT. Its protein is CASSLASWGTEAFF.

V and J are TRBV2 and TRBJ2-7, with D perhaps being TRBD1 or TRBD2 (5 bases each). The V end lost 3 bases, the J end lost 0 bases, and 21 bases lay between the germline ends. Germline CDR1 and CDR2: SNHLY and FYNNEI. The CDR3 has 18 amino acids. CDR3 nucleotides: TGTGCCAGCAGTGAGTCTATGGGGACGGGCTCCAGCTCCTACGAGCAGTACTTC. Translation: CASSESMGTGSSSYEQYF. Full variable domain (outside the CDR3, taken from reference TRBV2 and TRBJ2-7): EPEVTQTPSHQVTQMGQEVILRCVPISNHLYFYWYRQILGQKVEFLVSFYNNEISEKSEIFDDQFSVERPDGSNFTLKIRSTKLEDSAMYFCASSESMGTGSSSYEQYFGPGTRLTVT.

This clonotype has ten or more counts. The rearrangement uses TRBV7-8 and TRBJ1-1, with a possible D match to TRBD1 (5 bases). The CDR3 has 13 residues. Germline CDR1 and CDR2: SGHVS and FQNEAQ. V lost 5 bases and J lost 4, with 11 bases in between. In nucleotides, the CDR3 is TGTGCCAGCAGCAACCAGGGAGGCACTGAAGCTTTCTTT. Encoded protein: CASSNQGGTEAFF. Full variable domain (remainder filled in from reference TRBV7-8 and TRBJ1-1): GAGVSQSPRYKVAKRGQDVALRCDPISGHVSLFWYQQALGQGPEFLTYFQNEAQLDKSGLPSDRFFAERPEGSVSTLKIQRTQQEDSAVYLCASSNQGGTEAFFGQGTRLTVV.

In its sample, this clonotype was seen many times. V and J are TRBV6-5 and TRBJ1-1; D is uncertain. This CDR3 has 14 residues. V lost 0 bases and J 6 bases, leaving 11 bases between the germline ends. Germline V lookup: CDR1 MNHEY, CDR2 SVGAGI. CDR3 bases: TGTGCCAGCAGTTACTCGAGTATGGGCTCTGAAGCTTTCTTT. Its translation: CASSYSSMGSEAFF.

In its sample, this clonotype was seen many times. The chain has TRBV12-3 or TRBV12-4 and TRBJ2-1; D perhaps matches TRBD1 (5 bases). The CDR3 length is 18 residues. The V gene lost 1 base and the J gene lost 0 bases, with 16 bases spanning the gap. The CDR3 sequence is CASSLGDWGAGSYNEQFF. The CDR3 nucleotides are TGTGCCAGCAGTTTAGGGGATTGGGGCGCAGGCTCCTACAATGAGCAGTTCTTC.

This clonotype was counted many times. This sequence joins TRBV2 and TRBJ2-3, with TRBD2 identical over 7 bases. The ends lost 3 bases at V and 2 bases at J; junction bases unmatched: 17. In germline, CDR1 is SNHLY, CDR2 FYNNEI. This CDR3 region has 19 residues. This CDR3 is CASSDLGRGRAVITDTQYF. DNA of the CDR3: TGTGCCAGCAGTGATTTGGGTAGAGGGAGGGCCGTGATCACAGATACGCAGTATTTT.

V and J are TRBV3-1 and TRBJ2-4; TRBD2 agrees at 8 bases. Germline CDR1 LGHDT, CDR2 YNNKEL (reference sequence). This CDR3 region has 16 residues. After removal of 0 bases from V and 8 bases from J, the junction contained 9 bases not matched to a gene. The CDR3 coding sequence is TGTGCCAGCAGCCAAGAACCGGGAGGGCCGTCGGACATTCAGTACTTC. The encoded protein is CASSQEPGGPSDIQYF.

This clonotype was counted at least ten times. The V and J genes are TRBV7-8 and TRBJ1-1, with D possibly matching TRBD1 (5 bases). CDR3 size: 15 residues. Per germline, CDR1 SGHVS and CDR2 FQNEAQ. The V end was cut by 1 base, the J end by 7 bases, with 16 bases between. CDR3: CASSLGVWTPSEAFF. DNA for the CDR3: TGTGCCAGCAGCTTAGGAGTGTGGACACCCAGTGAAGCTTTCTTT. Full variable domain (missing parts from reference TRBV7-8 and TRBJ1-1): GAGVSQSPRYKVAKRGQDVALRCDPISGHVSLFWYQQALGQGPEFLTYFQNEAQLDKSGLPSDRFFAERPEGSVSTLKIQRTQQEDSAVYLCASSLGVWTPSEAFFGQGTRLTVV.

The V gene is TRBV6-2 or TRBV6-3, the J gene TRBJ1-3; D is ambiguous. The CDR3 spans 12 residues. Looked up from germline, CDR1 is MNHEY and CDR2 is SVGEGT. Trimming pared 5 bases from V and 8 bases from J, leaving 10 bases between. The CDR3 DNA is TGTGCCAGCAGTGACGGGTGGGACACCATATATTTT. It encodes CASSDGWDTIYF.

There are many counts of this clonotype. The chain links TRBV19 to TRBJ2-1, with 9 positions matching TRBD2. Germline trimming cut 3 bases from V and 8 bases from J; bases unmatched to any gene: 8. Germline V gives CDR1 LNHDA, CDR2 SQIVND (reference sequence). The CDR3 runs to 15 residues. CDR3 sequence: CASSIGGRASYEQFF. The DNA of the CDR3 is TGTGCCAGTAGTATCGGCGGGAGGGCCAGTTATGAGCAGTTCTTC. The full variable domain, with the rest looked up from reference TRBV19 and TRBJ2-1, is DGGITQSPKYLFRKEGQNVTLSCEQNLNHDAMYWYRQDPGQGLRLIYYSQIVNDFQKGDIAEGYSVSREKKESFPLTVTSAQKNPTAFYLCASSIGGRASYEQFFGPGTRLTVL.

The chain is built from TRBV10-1 and TRBJ2-2, with 8 nucleotides matching TRBD2. CDR1 is WNHNN and CDR2 is SYGVQD in the germline V gene (reference sequence). CDR3 length equals 16 residues. The V and J ends lost 0 bases and 1 base, in that order; junction bases with no gene match: 1. Here the CDR3 DNA reads TGCGCCAGCAGTGAGTCTGCGGGAGGGAACACCGGGGAGCTGTTTTTT. Translating gives CASSESAGGNTGELFF.

This clonotype showed up many times. The genes are TRBV12-3 or TRBV12-4 and TRBJ1-1; D remains unclear. The V and J ends lost 5 bases and 3 bases respectively, with 13 bases between them. CDR3 length equals 14 residues. The CDR3 reads CASSPIGGHTEAFF. The DNA of the CDR3 is TGTGCCAGCAGTCCCATCGGTGGGCACACTGAAGCTTTCTTT.

This clonotype was seen repeatedly, ten times or more. The chain is built from TRBV27 and TRBJ2-4; 10 bases match TRBD1. This CDR3 comprises 14 residues. J gave up 9 bases and V 2 bases, and 4 bases lay outside the gene matches. Germline CDR1 is MNHEY and CDR2 is SMNVEV (reference sequence). CDR3 loop: CASSLLGTGVIQYF. For the CDR3, the DNA is TGTGCCAGCAGTTTACTGGGGACAGGGGTCATTCAGTACTTC.

This clonotype was recorded many times. The chain is built from TRBV12-3 or TRBV12-4 and TRBJ2-5; D is uncertain. The CDR3 is 15 residues long. V was trimmed by 5 bases and J by 2 bases, leaving 15 bases between them. The DNA for the CDR3 is TGTGCCAGCAGTCATCCCACCGGGTCTCAAGAGACCCAGTACTTC. Protein: CASSHPTGSQETQYF.

This clonotype was seen repeatedly, ten times or more. The rearrangement links TRBV12-3 or TRBV12-4 to TRBJ2-7; 7 bases are shared with TRBD1. J gave up 1 base and V 6 bases, and 6 bases lay outside the gene matches. CDR3 size: 14 residues. The CDR3 nucleotides are TGTGCCAGCAGCGAGACAGGGAAATCCTACGAGCAGTACTTC. Translated, it gives CASSETGKSYEQYF.